These 10 T cell receptor beta chains originate from one sample sequenced in a study of vaccination and CD4 T cells after COVID-19 (dated by TCRdb to between 2022 and 2023). Per the publication, the treatment or condition label means: roughly 10-day PBMC culture with coronavirus spike peptide pools or control peptides (ViraFEST assay). Library preparation was by PCR. The sequencer was an Illumina iSeq 100. DNA from cultured CD4+ T cells underwent TCR sequencing with the Oncomine TCR Beta short-read assay at the Johns Hopkins FTIC core. TCRdb cleaned the public reads at Q25 with fastp, built clones with MiXCR and kept in-frame beta chains. Rows with one shared CDR3 protein collapse into an entry with the most common genes and DNA. Present in this sample are around 20,000 distinct CDR3 sequences, roughly 50% of which were seen just once. The ten top clones hold less than 7.5% of the sample. Antigens of these TCRs are unknown.

What was sequenced was CD4+ T cells from blood, cultured in vitro. Every receptor here comes from a human donor who had recovered from COVID-19.

The rearrangement links TRBV4-1 to TRBJ2-1, with D unresolved. This CDR3 is 16 amino acids long. Trimming took 1 base from V and 0 from J, leaving 10 bases between them. CDR1 and CDR2 (germline): MGHRA, YSYEKL. The CDR3 here is CASSQGTWSSYNEQFF. For the CDR3, the DNA is TGCGCCAGCAGCCAAGGGACCTGGAGCTCCTACAATGAGCAGTTCTTC.

V is TRBV7-8 and J is TRBJ1-5; 7 bases are shared with TRBD1. The CDR3 length is 15 residues. After removal of 4 bases from V and 4 bases from J, the junction contained 7 bases not matched to a gene. Germline CDR1 is SGHVS and CDR2 is FQNEAQ. CDR3 protein: CASSSDRPGNQPQHF. CDR3 bases: TGTGCCAGCAGCTCGGACAGGCCAGGGAATCAGCCCCAGCATTTT.

The chain combines TRBV10-1 with TRBJ2-5, with D tentatively TRBD2 (6 bases). The length of the CDR3 is 16 residues. V was cut by 3 bases and J by 2 bases, with 16 bases left in between. Germline CDR1 is WNHNN and CDR2 is SYGVQD (reference sequence). CDR3 coding DNA: TGCGCCAGCAGTGACCCGACTAGGCCTTCACAAGAGACCCAGTACTTC. This codes for CASSDPTRPSQETQYF.

The chain joins TRBV2 to TRBJ2-5; no firm D call. Per germline, CDR1 SNHLY and CDR2 FYNNEI. Trimming left V 3 bases short and J 5 bases short, with 10 bases between. The CDR3 has 13 residues. Written as DNA, the CDR3 is TGTGCCAGCAGTGACCTGGCTCAGGAGACCCAGTACTTC. This sequence encodes CASSDLAQETQYF.

This clonotype was seen more than once but under ten times. The genes are TRBV6-1 and TRBJ1-2; 9 positions match TRBD1. After removal of 7 bases from V and 8 bases from J, the junction contained 8 bases not matched to a gene. The CDR3 has 13 residues. Germline CDR1 MNHNS, CDR2 SASEGT. For the CDR3, the DNA is TGTGCCAGCAAAACAGGGGGCACGGGCGGCTACACCTTC. Translating gives CASKTGGTGGYTF.

The gene calls are TRBV28 and TRBJ2-7, with TRBD2 matching over 8 bases. CDR1 is MDHEN and CDR2 is SYDVKM in the germline V gene. V shed 4 bases, J shed 0 bases, and the junction held 17 bases outside the gene matches. This CDR3 spans 19 amino acids. The CDR3 region is CASSSTWLAGTPYSYEQYF. The CDR3 region has the DNA TGTGCCAGCAGTTCCACCTGGCTAGCGGGCACCCCTTACTCCTACGAGCAGTACTTC.

The chain carries TRBV10-1 and TRBJ2-3; the D gene is possibly TRBD1 (5 bases). V gave up 2 bases and J gave up 6 bases, with 15 bases separating them. Germline V gene sequence: CDR1 WNHNN, CDR2 SYGVQD (reference sequence). The CDR3 runs to 15 residues. CDR3 residues: CASSEGRVGLDTQYF. CDR3 coding DNA: TGCGCCAGCAGTGAGGGCAGGGTGGGATTGGATACGCAGTATTTT.

The chain joins TRBV12-3 or TRBV12-4 to TRBJ2-5; the match to TRBD1 covers 8 bases. CDR3 length: 15 residues. Trimming took 1 base from V and 2 from J; bases not matched to a gene: 3. CDR3 region: CASSLGRGLQETQYF. The CDR3 DNA is TGTGCCAGCAGTTTAGGCAGGGGGCTTCAAGAGACCCAGTACTTC.

The rearrangement uses TRBV11-2 and TRBJ2-7; unclear D gene. CDR3 size: 13 residues. The V gene's germline CDR1 is SGHAT and CDR2 FQNNGV. V lost 6 bases, J lost 2 bases, and 11 bases lay in between. The CDR3 bases are TGTGCCAGCAGTCCCACTACGACCTACGAGCAGTACTTC. Residues: CASSPTTTYEQYF.

This clonotype was observed a single time. The chain joins TRBV10-1 to TRBJ2-5, with 11 bases identical to TRBD1. After removal of 6 bases from V and 3 bases from J, the junction contained 0 bases not matched to a gene. Germline loops: CDR1 WNHNN, CDR2 SYGVQD (reference sequence). This CDR3 has 13 residues. As DNA, the CDR3 is TGCGCCAGCAGGGGACAGGGGGAAGAGACCCAGTACTTC. Residues: CASRGQGEETQYF.